The sequence of this TCR beta chain was determined in a study of blood T cell repertoires in COVID-19. Study summary: Whether acute or convalescent, the COVID-19 samples came from the United States, Italy and Spain. From T cells, B-cell-depleted T cells, or PBMCs came the material, which was cDNA or gDNA.

V was shortened by 3 bases and J by 3 bases, with 9 bases between the two germline ends. The CDR3 contains 13 residues. The germline V gene has CDR1 MDHEN and CDR2 SYDVKM. Assignment of participants to cohorts was predicated upon participant-reported clinical history. About this clone itself: The same CDR3 also results from other DNA sequences found in this sample.

Original handling: Amplification of reference gene primers provided the estimated nucleated cell counts. Measured with immunoSEQ multiplex PCR; TCRdb has only the in-frame clones, and not every one. V, J and clone size reflect that table, while D and trimming were determined from the DNA. This table holds about 250,000 clones, about nine tenths found once. This clonotype was sampled from a woman aged 25 to 39 with acute COVID-19. V usage is TRBV28 and J usage is TRBJ2-7; TRBD2 is a possible D gene (6 bases). Material: PBMCs or T cells enriched from blood (not recorded which). This chain's CDR3 is CASSLGGNYEQYF. The DNA of the CDR3 is TGTGCCAGCAGTTTGGGAGGAAACTACGAGCAGTACTTC.